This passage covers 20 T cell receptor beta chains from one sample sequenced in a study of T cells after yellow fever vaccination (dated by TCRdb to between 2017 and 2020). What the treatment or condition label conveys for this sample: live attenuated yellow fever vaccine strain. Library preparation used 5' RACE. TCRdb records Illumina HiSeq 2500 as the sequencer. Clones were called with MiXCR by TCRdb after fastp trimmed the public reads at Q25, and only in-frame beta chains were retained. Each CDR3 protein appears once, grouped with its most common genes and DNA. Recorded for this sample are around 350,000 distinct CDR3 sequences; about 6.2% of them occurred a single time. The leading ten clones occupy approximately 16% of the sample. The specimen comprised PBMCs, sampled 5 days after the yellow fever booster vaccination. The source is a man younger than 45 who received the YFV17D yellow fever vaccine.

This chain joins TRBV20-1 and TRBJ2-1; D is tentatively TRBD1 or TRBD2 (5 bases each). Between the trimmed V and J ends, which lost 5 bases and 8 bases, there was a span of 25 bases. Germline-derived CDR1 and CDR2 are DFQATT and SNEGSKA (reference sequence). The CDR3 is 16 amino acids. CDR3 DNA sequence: TGCAGTGCTTCTCAAGCCGGGGCTCGACGGTTGCATGAGCAGTTCTTC. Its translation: CSASQAGARRLHEQFF.

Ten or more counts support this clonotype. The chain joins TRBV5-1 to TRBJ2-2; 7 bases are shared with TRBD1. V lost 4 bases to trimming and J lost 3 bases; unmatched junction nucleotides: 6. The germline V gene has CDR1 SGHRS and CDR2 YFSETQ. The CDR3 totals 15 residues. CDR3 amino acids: CASSLRTGDTGELFF. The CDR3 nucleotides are TGCGCCAGCAGCCTTCGGACAGGAGACACCGGGGAGCTGTTTTTT.

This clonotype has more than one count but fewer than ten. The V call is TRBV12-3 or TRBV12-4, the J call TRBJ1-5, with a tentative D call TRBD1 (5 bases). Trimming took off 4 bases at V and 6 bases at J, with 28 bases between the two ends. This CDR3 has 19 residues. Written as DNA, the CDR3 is TGTGCCAGCAGTTCAATCAGGGTTGGCAAGGTTTTTGTTTTTCAGCCCCAGCATTTT. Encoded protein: CASSSIRVGKVFVFQPQHF.

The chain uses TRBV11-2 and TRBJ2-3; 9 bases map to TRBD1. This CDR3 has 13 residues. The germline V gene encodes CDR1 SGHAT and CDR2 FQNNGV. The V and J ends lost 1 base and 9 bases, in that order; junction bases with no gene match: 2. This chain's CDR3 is CASSLGGTGTQYF. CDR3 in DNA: TGTGCCAGCAGCTTAGGTGGGACAGGGACGCAGTATTTT.

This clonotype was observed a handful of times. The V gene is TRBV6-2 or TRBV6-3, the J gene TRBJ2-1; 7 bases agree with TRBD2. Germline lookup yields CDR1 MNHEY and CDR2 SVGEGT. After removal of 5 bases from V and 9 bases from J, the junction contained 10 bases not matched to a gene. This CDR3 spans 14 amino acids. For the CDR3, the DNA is TGTGCCAGCAGTACAGGACTAGTCGTCAGTGAGCAGTTCTTC. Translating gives CASSTGLVVSEQFF.

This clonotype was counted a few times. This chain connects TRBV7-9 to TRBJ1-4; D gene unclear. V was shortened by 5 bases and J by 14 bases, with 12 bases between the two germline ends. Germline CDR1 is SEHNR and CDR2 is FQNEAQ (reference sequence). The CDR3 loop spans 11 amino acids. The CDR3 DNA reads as TGTGCCAGCAGCGTCGGTGGGCGGCTGTTTTTT. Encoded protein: CASSVGGRLFF.

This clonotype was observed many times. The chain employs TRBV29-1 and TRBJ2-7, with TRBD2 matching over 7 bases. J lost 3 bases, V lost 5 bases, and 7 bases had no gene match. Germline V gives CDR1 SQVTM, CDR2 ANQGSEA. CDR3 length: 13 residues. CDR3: CSVKTSRYYEQYF. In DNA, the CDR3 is TGCAGCGTTAAGACTAGCAGATACTACGAGCAGTACTTC.

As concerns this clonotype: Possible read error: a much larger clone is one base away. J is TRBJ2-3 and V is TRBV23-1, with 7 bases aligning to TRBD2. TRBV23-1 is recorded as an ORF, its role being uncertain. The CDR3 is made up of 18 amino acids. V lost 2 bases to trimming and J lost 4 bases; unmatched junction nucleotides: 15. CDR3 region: CASSQGPTCSSGADTQYF. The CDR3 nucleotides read TGCGCCAGCAGTCAAGGTCCCACCTGTTCTAGCGGCGCAGATACGCAGTATTTT.

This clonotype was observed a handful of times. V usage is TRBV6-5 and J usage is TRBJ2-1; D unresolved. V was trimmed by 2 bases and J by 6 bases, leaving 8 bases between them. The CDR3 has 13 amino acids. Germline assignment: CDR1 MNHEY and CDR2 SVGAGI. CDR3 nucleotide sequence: TGTGCCAGCAGTTACATCCGGCCCAATGAGCAGTTCTTC. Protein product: CASSYIRPNEQFF.

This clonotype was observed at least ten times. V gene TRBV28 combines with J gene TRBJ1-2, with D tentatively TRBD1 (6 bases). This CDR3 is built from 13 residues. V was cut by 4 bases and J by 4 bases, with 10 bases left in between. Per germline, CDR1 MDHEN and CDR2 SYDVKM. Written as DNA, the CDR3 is TGTGCCAGCAGTTCCGGACAGACCTATGGCTACACCTTC. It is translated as CASSSGQTYGYTF.

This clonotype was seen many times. CDR3 sequence (DNA): TGTGCCAGCAGTCAGATGGGGGAGCAGTACTTC. It yields the protein CASSQMGEQYF. The chain carries TRBV12-3 or TRBV12-4 and TRBJ2-7, with D unclear. The CDR3 loop spans 11 amino acids. V was trimmed by 5 bases and J by 7 bases, leaving 9 bases between them.

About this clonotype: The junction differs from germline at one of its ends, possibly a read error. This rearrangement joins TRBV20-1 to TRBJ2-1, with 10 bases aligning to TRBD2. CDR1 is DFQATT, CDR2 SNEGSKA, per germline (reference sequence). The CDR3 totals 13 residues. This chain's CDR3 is CGASGSGDNEQFF. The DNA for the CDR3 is TGCGGTGCTAGCGGGAGTGGGGACAATGAGCAGTTCTTC.

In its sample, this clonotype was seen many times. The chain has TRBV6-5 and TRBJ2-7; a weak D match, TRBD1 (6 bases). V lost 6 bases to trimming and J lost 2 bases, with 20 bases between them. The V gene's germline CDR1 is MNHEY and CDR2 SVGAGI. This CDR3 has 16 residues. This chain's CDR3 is CASSYPRVGQTYEQYF. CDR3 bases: TGTGCCAGCAGCTACCCCCGGGTCGGACAGACCTACGAGCAGTACTTC.

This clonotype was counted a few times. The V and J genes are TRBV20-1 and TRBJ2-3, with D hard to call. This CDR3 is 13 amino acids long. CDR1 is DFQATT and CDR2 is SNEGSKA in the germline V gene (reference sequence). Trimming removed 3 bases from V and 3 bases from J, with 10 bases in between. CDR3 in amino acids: CSASRLRTDTQYF. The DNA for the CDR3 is TGCAGTGCTAGTCGATTAAGAACAGATACGCAGTATTTT.

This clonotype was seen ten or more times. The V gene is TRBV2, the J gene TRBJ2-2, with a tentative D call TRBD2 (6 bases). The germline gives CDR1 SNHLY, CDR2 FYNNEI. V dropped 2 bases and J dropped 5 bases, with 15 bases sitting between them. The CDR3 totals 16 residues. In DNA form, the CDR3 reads TGTGCCAGCAGTGAATCCTTCGGGAGTGGAACCGGGGAGCTGTTTTTT. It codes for CASSESFGSGTGELFF.

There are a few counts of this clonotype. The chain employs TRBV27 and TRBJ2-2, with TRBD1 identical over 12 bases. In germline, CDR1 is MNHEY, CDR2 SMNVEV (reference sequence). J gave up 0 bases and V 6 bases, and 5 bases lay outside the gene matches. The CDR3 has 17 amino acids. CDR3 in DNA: TGTGCCAGCAGACGGGACAGGGGGCCCGCGAACACCGGGGAGCTGTTTTTT. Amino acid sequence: CASRRDRGPANTGELFF.

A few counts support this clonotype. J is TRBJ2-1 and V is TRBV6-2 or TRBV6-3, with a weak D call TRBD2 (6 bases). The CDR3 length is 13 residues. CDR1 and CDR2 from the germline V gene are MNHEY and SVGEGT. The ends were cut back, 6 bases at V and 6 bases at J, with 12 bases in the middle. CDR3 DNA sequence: TGTGCCAGCAGCCACGGGGGAGTCAATGAGCAGTTCTTC. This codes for CASSHGGVNEQFF.

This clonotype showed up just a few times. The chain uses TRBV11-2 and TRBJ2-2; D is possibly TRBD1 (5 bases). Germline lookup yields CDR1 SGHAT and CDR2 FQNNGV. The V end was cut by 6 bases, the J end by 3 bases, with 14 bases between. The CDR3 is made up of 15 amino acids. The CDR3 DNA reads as TGTGCCAGCAGACCGCAGGGATACTACACCGGGGAGCTGTTTTTT. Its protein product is CASRPQGYYTGELFF.

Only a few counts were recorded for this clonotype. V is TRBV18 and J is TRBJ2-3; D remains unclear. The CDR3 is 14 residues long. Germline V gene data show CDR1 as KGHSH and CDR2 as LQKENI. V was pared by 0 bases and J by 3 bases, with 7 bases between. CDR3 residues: CASSPPQTTDTQYF. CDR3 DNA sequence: TGTGCCAGCTCACCACCACAGACTACAGATACGCAGTATTTT. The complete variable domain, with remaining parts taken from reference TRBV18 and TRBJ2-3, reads NAGVMQNPRHLVRRRGQEARLRCSPMKGHSHVYWYRQLPEEGLKFMVYLQKENIIDESGMPKERFSAEFPKEGPSILRIQQVVRGDSAAYFCASSPPQTTDTQYFGPGTRLTVL.

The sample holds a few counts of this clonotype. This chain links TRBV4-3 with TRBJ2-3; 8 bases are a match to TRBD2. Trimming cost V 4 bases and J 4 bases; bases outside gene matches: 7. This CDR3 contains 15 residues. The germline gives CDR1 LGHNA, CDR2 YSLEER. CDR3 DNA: TGCGCCAGCAGCCTAAATAGCGGGATAGCAGATACGCAGTATTTT. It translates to CASSLNSGIADTQYF.